Detailed here is one T cell receptor (beta chain). This sample was taken from a study of blood T cell repertoires in COVID-19. Looking at the study overall: There were acute and convalescent COVID-19 samples, and they came from the United States, Italy and Spain. Sample material is recorded as cDNA or gDNA derived from T cells, B-cell-depleted T cells, or PBMCs.

V lost 5 bases, J lost 0 bases, and 5 bases lay in between. The germline V gene encodes CDR1 MNHEY and CDR2 SVGAGI. This CDR3 comprises 14 residues. In the study's own analysis: Estimation of nucleated cell counts was performed using reference gene primer amplification. Produced via immunoSEQ multiplex PCR; TCRdb's table is partial and in-frame only. From that table come the V and J calls and clone size; the DNA was used to work out D and trimming. Of some 11,000 clones listed, over 75% are singletons. V and J are TRBV6-5 and TRBJ2-6, with D uncertain. The sample consisted of peripheral blood. This sequence was found in a man between 65 and 85 years old with active COVID-19. The CDR3: CASSPYSGANVLTF. The CDR3 region has the DNA TGTGCCAGCAGTCCTTACTCTGGGGCCAACGTCCTGACTTTC.